The sequence of this T cell receptor beta chain was determined in a study of T cell responses to AZD1222 COVID-19 vaccine. Study details: Second-dose schedules of about 4 or about 12 weeks were combined. Study-wide points: Recipients of two AZD1222 doses showed rising Spike-specific TCR breadth and depth. White British donors predominated, females outnumbered males, and clonal diversity was possibly underestimated. Repertoire sampling occurred only after the peak T cell response.

Using immunoSEQ multiplex PCR, the repertoire was profiled, and TCRdb retains in-frame clones only, with some absent. The table includes around 130,000 clones, roughly 93% detected once. Trimming took 2 bases from V and 3 from J, leaving 10 bases between them. Looked up from germline, CDR1 is SQVTM and CDR2 is ANQGSEA. This CDR3 is 13 amino acids long. Comments on this clone: What it binds is unknown.

This receptor was taken from an adult in good health. The sequences come from peripheral blood, collected on day 0 of AZD1222 vaccination. V usage is TRBV29-1 and J usage is TRBJ1-2; possible D gene TRBD1, 5 bases. The CDR3 here is CSVETGRDYGYTF. The CDR3 DNA sequence: TGCAGCGTTGAAACCGGCAGGGACTATGGCTACACCTTC.